In this sample, the clone carrying this T cell receptor (beta chain) turned up a few times. Its antigen is undetermined. The sample originates from a study of T cell responses to AZD1222 COVID-19 vaccine. Study at large: Some second doses came at about 4 weeks and others at about 12 weeks; these were pooled. Study results and caveats: Across the whole spike, CD4 TCRs peaked at regions 160-218 and 743-854. Only five or six individuals given AZD1222 were seropositive at baseline.

TCRdb's copy holds only in-frame clones and misses some; the assay was immunoSEQ multiplex PCR. The sample has around 160,000 clones, 90% to 95% seen once. The sample consisted of peripheral blood, taken on day 0 of AZD1222 vaccination. This sequence originates from an adult in good health.

CDR3 sequence (DNA): TGTGCCAGCAGCTCCCGGGCGGCTCAGCCCCAGCATTTT. Protein product: CASSSRAAQPQHF. The rearrangement joins TRBV7-2 to TRBJ1-5, with no clear D. The CDR3 contains 13 residues. Trimming left V 4 bases short and J 6 bases short, with 10 bases between. Germline V gene lookup returns CDR1 SGHTA and CDR2 FQGNSA.